There are many counts of the clone carrying this TCR beta chain. The study excluded patients with uncontrolled infection, other autoimmune disease, pregnancy or lactation. The data derive from a study of T cells in Graves' hyperthyroidism and ophthalmopathy. The CDR3 runs 15 residues. The V gene's germline CDR1 is SNHLY and CDR2 FYNNEI. V was clipped by 4 bases and J by 1 base; unmatched bases: 4. Template material for amplifying TCR beta CDR3 regions consisted of RNA transcripts. First-round RT-PCR targeting the TCR CDR3 was performed with the HTBI primer set. MiXCR, run by TCRdb on the multiplex PCR reads, gives a single entry per CDR3 protein. The profile shows roughly 360,000 distinct CDR3 sequences, around an eighth of them singletons.

This TCR derives from a man aged 25-40 years with Graves' hyperthyroidism that later progressed to Graves' ophthalmopathy. This rearrangement joins TRBV2 to TRBJ1-5, with 7 bases lining up with TRBD1. Material: blood. The CDR3 sequence: CASSVQGVSNQPQHF. As DNA, the CDR3 is TGTGCCAGCAGTGTGCAGGGGGTGAGCAATCAGCCCCAGCATTTT.